These 32 T cell receptor beta chains originate from one sample sequenced in a study of blood T cell repertoires in COVID-19. Profiled with immunoSEQ multiplex PCR; TCRdb holds only in-frame clones, not every one. The profile shows a few hundred thousand clones, 65% to 90% of them singletons. The sample comprised PBMCs or T cells enriched from blood (not recorded which). These TCRs come from a woman between 35 and 50 years old with acute COVID-19.

The CDR3 DNA sequence: TGTGCCAGCAGTTCATACCGGGACAGGTTCTCTGGGGCCAACGTCCTGACTTTC. It encodes CASSSYRDRFSGANVLTF. J is TRBJ2-6 and V is TRBV27; TRBD1 aligns across 8 bases. The length of the CDR3 is 18 residues. V trimming: 4 bases; J trimming: 0 bases; junction bases outside the gene matches: 8. Germline lookup yields CDR1 MNHEY and CDR2 SMNVEV (reference sequence).

The chain combines TRBV2 with TRBJ1-3; unclear D gene. The CDR3 contains 14 residues. CDR1 is SNHLY, CDR2 FYNNEI, per germline. V was trimmed by 4 bases and J by 0 bases, leaving 7 bases between them. The CDR3 loop reads CASSGGLSGNTIYF. The DNA of the CDR3 is TGTGCCAGCAGTGGTGGCCTCTCTGGAAACACCATATATTTT.

This chain connects TRBV5-1 to TRBJ1-3; 7 positions agree with TRBD1. CDR3 size: 16 residues. J was trimmed by 0 bases and V by 4 bases; bases with no gene match: 7. Germline V gene data show CDR1 as SGHRS and CDR2 as YFSETQ. In nucleotides, the CDR3 is TGCGCCAGCAGCCCGGACAGGTTGAGCTCTGGAAACACCATATATTTT. It codes for CASSPDRLSSGNTIYF.

The chain employs TRBV29-1 and TRBJ2-7; unclear D gene. V was shortened by 4 bases and J by 2 bases, with 15 bases between the two germline ends. CDR1 SQVTM and CDR2 ANQGSEA come from the germline V gene. The CDR3 contains 14 residues. CDR3 region: CSVAFRGDTYEQYF. The CDR3 region has the DNA TGCAGCGTTGCCTTTCGCGGAGATACCTACGAGCAGTACTTC.

The chain employs TRBV18 and TRBJ2-5, with D maybe TRBD2 (6 bases). V was pared by 2 bases and J by 3 bases, with 13 bases between. Germline values: CDR1 KGHSH, CDR2 LQKENI. This CDR3 comprises 15 residues. The CDR3 loop reads CASSPGWAGKETQYF. The CDR3, as DNA: TGTGCCAGCTCACCAGGCTGGGCGGGAAAAGAGACCCAGTACTTC.

This chain uses TRBV24-1 with TRBJ2-1, with TRBD1 matching over 8 bases. Germline V lookup: CDR1 KGHDR, CDR2 SFDVKD. The CDR3 length is 17 residues. V gave up 3 bases and J gave up 8 bases; unmatched junction bases: 14. The CDR3 nucleotides read TGTGCCACCAGTGATAGTTCTACAGGGGGGATTAATGATGAGCAGTTCTTC. Protein product: CATSDSSTGGINDEQFF.

The rearrangement links TRBV19 to TRBJ2-1; 9 bases are a match to TRBD2. CDR3 length: 15 amino acids. The germline V gene encodes CDR1 LNHDA and CDR2 SQIVND (reference sequence). The V gene end was trimmed by 4 bases and the J gene end by 6 bases; junction bases not matched to a gene: 7. This chain's CDR3 is CASSTLAGIFNEQFF. In DNA form, the CDR3 reads TGTGCCAGTAGTACCCTAGCGGGGATTTTCAATGAGCAGTTCTTC.

This clone was found once. The chain couples TRBV7-9 to TRBJ1-1; D ambiguous. CDR3 length equals 14 residues. The germline CDR1 and CDR2 sequences are SEHNR and FQNEAQ (reference sequence). V was trimmed by 5 bases and J by 5 bases, leaving 15 bases between them. CDR3 sequence (DNA): TGTGCCAGCAGCCCAAGGGTATCGGGGACTGAAGCTTTCTTT. This codes for CASSPRVSGTEAFF.

This clone occurred once. The rearrangement links TRBV30 to TRBJ1-1; no clear D gene. Looked up from germline, CDR1 is GTSNPN and CDR2 is SVGIG (reference sequence). Trimming stripped 4 bases from V and 5 bases from J, with 11 bases between. This CDR3 is built from 12 residues. In nucleotides, the CDR3 is TGTGCCTGGACCCCCTCCGGGACTGAAGCTTTCTTT. Residues: CAWTPSGTEAFF.

CDR3 bases: TGCGCCAGCAGCCAAGACCGACAGAGGAATTCACCCCTCCACTTT. Encoded protein: CASSQDRQRNSPLHF. V usage is TRBV4-3 and J usage is TRBJ1-6; a possible D gene is TRBD1 (5 bases). CDR1 is LGHNA, CDR2 YSLEER, per germline. V gave up 0 bases and J gave up 7 bases, with 10 bases separating them. The CDR3 contains 15 residues.

This clone was observed a few times. The genes are TRBV27 and TRBJ2-7; D is perhaps TRBD2 (5 bases). Germline-derived CDR1 and CDR2 are MNHEY and SMNVEV (reference sequence). The CDR3 has 15 residues. Deletions cut 5 bases from V and 3 bases from J, with 17 bases between. CDR3 in amino acids: CASSQRSTPLYEQYF. The DNA for the CDR3 is TGTGCCAGCAGTCAGCGGTCCACCCCCCTCTACGAGCAGTACTTC.

The rearrangement links TRBV11-1 to TRBJ1-2, with D perhaps matching TRBD1 (5 bases). CDR3 length: 12 amino acids. Germline V gene data show CDR1 as SGHAT and CDR2 as FQDESV (reference sequence). The V end was cut by 6 bases, the J end by 13 bases, with 18 bases between. The CDR3: CASSRQSSLCTF. The DNA for the CDR3 is TGTGCCAGCAGTAGACAGTCCTCGCTCTGCACCTTC. Drawing the rest from reference TRBV11-1 and TRBJ1-2, the complete variable domain is EAEVAQSPRYKITEKSQAVAFWCDPISGHATLYWYRQILGQGPELLVQFQDESVVDDSQLPKDRFSAERLKGVDSTLKIQPAELGDSAMYLCASSRQSSLCTFGSGTRLTVV.

The chain is built from TRBV18 and TRBJ2-1; the match to TRBD1 covers 12 bases. The trim removed 4 bases at V and 7 bases at J, leaving 8 bases unmatched. The CDR3 totals 16 residues. CDR1 and CDR2 from the germline V gene are KGHSH and LQKENI. This chain's CDR3 is CASSRAPGQGANEQFF. Here the CDR3 DNA reads TGTGCCAGCTCACGTGCCCCGGGACAGGGGGCAAATGAGCAGTTCTTC.

The V call is TRBV7-6, the J call TRBJ1-1, with 7 bases matching TRBD1. This CDR3 spans 14 amino acids. Germline V gene data show CDR1 as SGHVS and CDR2 as FNYEAQ. The V gene end was trimmed by 2 bases and the J gene end by 5 bases; junction bases not matched to a gene: 5. The CDR3 bases are TGTGCCAGCAGCTTAAACAGGGGAGGTACTGAAGCTTTCTTT. It yields the protein CASSLNRGGTEAFF.

V usage is TRBV2 and J usage is TRBJ2-1; D perhaps matches TRBD2 (6 bases). The CDR3 has 15 amino acids. Per the germline V gene, CDR1 is SNHLY and CDR2 is FYNNEI. V lost 2 bases to trimming and J lost 0 bases, with 8 bases between them. DNA of the CDR3: TGTGCCAGCAGTGAACGGGGGAGCTCCTACAATGAGCAGTTCTTC. Translating gives CASSERGSSYNEQFF.

CDR3 nucleotide sequence: TGTGCCAGCACCTTTGGACAGCTTCAAGAGACCCAGTACTTC. Its protein product is CASTFGQLQETQYF. The chain uses TRBV6-5 and TRBJ2-5; tentatively, D is TRBD1 (6 bases). Germline V gene data show CDR1 as MNHEY and CDR2 as SVGAGI. This CDR3 region has 14 residues. V was trimmed by 7 bases and J by 2 bases, leaving 14 bases between them.

The CDR3 nucleotides are TGTGCCAGCAGTGAACAGGGCTACGAGCAGTACTTC. Its protein is CASSEQGYEQYF. The rearrangement links TRBV7-9 to TRBJ2-7, with D perhaps matching TRBD1 (6 bases). The V and J ends lost 6 bases and 3 bases respectively, with 9 bases between them. CDR3 size: 12 residues. Germline V gene lookup returns CDR1 SEHNR and CDR2 FQNEAQ (reference sequence).

The CDR3 reads CASSLGGGTINYGYTF. CDR3 bases: TGCGCCAGCAGCTTGGGCGGGGGGACTATCAACTATGGCTACACCTTC. This sequence joins TRBV5-1 and TRBJ1-2, with a tentative D call TRBD1 (5 bases). This CDR3 region has 16 residues. Trimming removed 0 bases from V and 2 bases from J, with 14 bases in between. CDR1 SGHRS and CDR2 YFSETQ come from the germline V gene.

This rearrangement joins TRBV6-2 or TRBV6-3 to TRBJ2-3; 7 bases match TRBD2. Germline lookup yields CDR1 MNHEY and CDR2 SVGEGT. Trimming took 5 bases from V and 3 from J; bases not matched to a gene: 17. The CDR3 sequence is 18 residues long. This chain's CDR3 is CASSDPSEVGGSTDTQYF. The CDR3 DNA sequence: TGTGCCAGCAGTGACCCCTCGGAGGTAGGCGGGAGTACAGATACGCAGTATTTT.

CDR3 in amino acids: CASGLARSSYNEQFF. CDR3 DNA: TGTGCCAGCGGCCTAGCACGAAGCTCCTACAATGAGCAGTTCTTC. The chain has TRBV6-5 and TRBJ2-1, with TRBD2 as a possible D gene (5 bases). The CDR3 length is 15 residues. The V end was cut by 8 bases, the J end by 0 bases, with 14 bases between. The V gene's germline CDR1 is MNHEY and CDR2 SVGAGI.

The V gene is TRBV19, the J gene TRBJ1-2, with D hard to call. The CDR3 is made up of 13 amino acids. Germline lookup yields CDR1 LNHDA and CDR2 SQIVND (reference sequence). Trimming pared 7 bases from V and 6 bases from J, leaving 15 bases between. In nucleotides, the CDR3 is TGTGCCAGTAAGTTTGGAGGGAACGATGGCTACACCTTC. It yields the protein CASKFGGNDGYTF.

The V and J genes are TRBV5-1 and TRBJ1-2, with 7 nucleotides matching TRBD1. Per the germline V gene, CDR1 is SGHRS and CDR2 is YFSETQ. The CDR3 consists of 14 residues. Trimming removed 0 bases from V and 4 bases from J; junction bases left unmatched: 3. The CDR3 nucleotides read TGCGCCAGCAGCTTGGACAGGGGAGTCTATGGCTACACCTTC. It is translated as CASSLDRGVYGYTF.

J is TRBJ2-2 and V is TRBV25-1, with D maybe TRBD2 (7 bases). The CDR3 totals 16 residues. V lost 6 bases and J 10 bases, leaving 24 bases between the germline ends. Germline-derived CDR1 and CDR2 are MGHDK and SYGVNS. The CDR3 loop reads CASSKRGGGRTEELFF. The CDR3 nucleotides are TGTGCCAGCAGCAAGCGTGGGGGCGGGAGAACAGAGGAGCTGTTTTTT. Looking up the rest from reference TRBV25-1 and TRBJ2-2 gives the full variable domain: EADIYQTPRYLVIGTGKKITLECSQTMGHDKMYWYQQDPGMELHLIHYSYGVNSTEKGDLSSESTVSRIRTEHFPLTLESARPSHTSQYLCASSKRGGGRTEELFFGEGSRLTVL.

The chain recombines TRBV18 with TRBJ1-6, with D perhaps matching TRBD1 (5 bases). V was shortened by 1 base and J by 3 bases, with 13 bases between the two germline ends. The CDR3 has 17 residues. CDR1 is KGHSH and CDR2 is LQKENI in the germline V gene. For the CDR3, the DNA is TGTGCCAGCTCACCACGAGGGGACTCCAGCTATAATTCACCCCTCCACTTT. Translation: CASSPRGDSSYNSPLHF.

J is TRBJ2-1 and V is TRBV3-1 (or the pseudogene TRBV3-2); D might be TRBD2 (6 bases). The germline CDR1 and CDR2 sequences are LGHDT and YNNKEL (reference sequence). The CDR3 runs to 14 residues. The ends were cut back, 0 bases at V and 8 bases at J, with 11 bases in the middle. CDR3 loop: CASSQDARGDEQFF. The CDR3 bases are TGTGCCAGCAGCCAAGACGCGCGCGGGGATGAGCAGTTCTTC.

The rearrangement joins TRBV11-2 to TRBJ2-1, with TRBD2 as a possible D gene (5 bases). Per the germline V gene, CDR1 is SGHAT and CDR2 is FQNNGV. Trimming left V 5 bases short and J 8 bases short, with 19 bases between. The CDR3 spans 15 residues. Written as DNA, the CDR3 is TGTGCCAGCAGCACCAGCGCGGGCGTTTTAGATGAGCAGTTCTTC. It encodes CASSTSAGVLDEQFF.

J is TRBJ1-2 and V is TRBV6-5, with 8 bases identical to TRBD1. The CDR3 has 13 amino acids. Germline V lookup: CDR1 MNHEY, CDR2 SVGAGI. V gave up 5 bases and J gave up 3 bases; unmatched junction bases: 2. The CDR3, as DNA: TGTGCCAGCAGTCCGACAGGGGACTATGGCTACACCTTC. Encoded protein: CASSPTGDYGYTF.

The chain combines TRBV14 with TRBJ2-2; D is uncertain. The CDR3 consists of 11 residues. Germline V gene sequence: CDR1 SGHDN, CDR2 FVKESK. V dropped 3 bases and J dropped 7 bases, with 3 bases sitting between them. Here the CDR3 reads CASSQSGELFF. The CDR3 bases are TGTGCCAGCAGCCAGAGCGGGGAGCTGTTTTTT.

The chain recombines TRBV12-3 or TRBV12-4 with TRBJ2-7, with TRBD1 as a possible D gene (5 bases). CDR3 length: 13 amino acids. Trimming cost V 4 bases and J 4 bases, with 11 bases left between them. DNA for the CDR3: TGTGCCAGCAGTTACAGGATCCTGTACGAGCAGTACTTC. Translation gives CASSYRILYEQYF.

This rearrangement joins TRBV5-1 to TRBJ2-2; D is possibly TRBD2 (5 bases). V was trimmed by 7 bases and J by 5 bases, leaving 12 bases between them. CDR1 SGHRS and CDR2 YFSETQ come from the germline V gene. This CDR3 is built from 13 residues. CDR3 region: CASEEVGTGELFF. Written as DNA, the CDR3 is TGCGCCAGCGAGGAGGTTGGGACCGGGGAGCTGTTTTTT.

The chain joins TRBV19 to TRBJ2-3; TRBD2 is a possible D gene (6 bases). Between the trimmed V and J ends, which lost 3 bases and 0 bases, there was a span of 10 bases. Germline-derived CDR1 and CDR2 are LNHDA and SQIVND (reference sequence). This CDR3 has 15 residues. Written as DNA, the CDR3 is TGTGCCAGTAGTATCTCCGGGACTAGCACAGATACGCAGTATTTT. Protein product: CASSISGTSTDTQYF.

This chain links TRBV3-1 (or the pseudogene TRBV3-2) with TRBJ2-2, with D tentatively TRBD2 (5 bases). This CDR3 region has 13 residues. The germline V gene encodes CDR1 LGHDT and CDR2 YNNKEL (reference sequence). Trimming stripped 4 bases from V and 6 bases from J, with 9 bases between. The chain's CDR3 is CASSRELAGELFF. In DNA, the CDR3 is TGTGCCAGCAGCCGGGAGCTTGCCGGGGAGCTGTTTTTT.